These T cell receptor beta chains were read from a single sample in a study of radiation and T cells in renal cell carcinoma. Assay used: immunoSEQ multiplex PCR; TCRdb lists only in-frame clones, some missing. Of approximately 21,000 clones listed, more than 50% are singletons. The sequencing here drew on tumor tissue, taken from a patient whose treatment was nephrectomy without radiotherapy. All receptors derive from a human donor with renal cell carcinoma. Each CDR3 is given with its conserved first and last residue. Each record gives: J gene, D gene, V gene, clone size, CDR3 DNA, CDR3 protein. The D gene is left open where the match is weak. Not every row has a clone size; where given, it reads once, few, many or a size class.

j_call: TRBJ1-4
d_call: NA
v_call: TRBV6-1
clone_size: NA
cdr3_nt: TGTGCCAGCAGTGAAGAGGGCAGGGGAACTGAAAAACTGTTTTTT
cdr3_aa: CASSEEGRGTEKLFF

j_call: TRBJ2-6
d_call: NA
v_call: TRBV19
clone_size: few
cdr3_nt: TGTGCCAGTAGTATGCCGGGTTTCTCTGGGGCCAACGTCCTGACTTTC
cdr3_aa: CASSMPGFSGANVLTF

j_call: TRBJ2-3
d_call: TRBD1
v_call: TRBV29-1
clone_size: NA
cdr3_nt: TGCAGCGTTGATGCGGAGACAGGGGGGCGCACAGATACGCAGTATTTT
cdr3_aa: CSVDAETGGRTDTQYF

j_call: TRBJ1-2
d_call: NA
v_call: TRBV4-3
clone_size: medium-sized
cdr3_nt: TGCGCCAGCAGCCAAGATCGTGGGGGAGTTGGCTATGGCTACACCTTC
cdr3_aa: CASSQDRGGVGYGYTF

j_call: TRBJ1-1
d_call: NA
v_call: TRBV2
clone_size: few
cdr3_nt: TGTGCCAGCATTCCGACATTCATGAACACTGAAGCTTTCTTT
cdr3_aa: CASIPTFMNTEAFF

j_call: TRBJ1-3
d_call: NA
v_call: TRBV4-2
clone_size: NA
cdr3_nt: TGTGCCAGCAGCCAAGAGGTGTCGGCTAGGGGACGCCTAAGCTCTGGAAACACCATATATTTT
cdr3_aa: CASSQEVSARGRLSSGNTIYF

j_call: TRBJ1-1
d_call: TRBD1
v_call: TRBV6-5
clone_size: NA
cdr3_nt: TGTGCCAGCAGTCCGACAGGGGGGGGGACTGAAGCTTTCTTT
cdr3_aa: CASSPTGGGTEAFF

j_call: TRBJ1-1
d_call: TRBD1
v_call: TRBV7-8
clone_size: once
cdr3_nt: TGTGCCAGCAGCTTCCGGGACAGGGGCCAGAACACTGAAGCTTTCTTT
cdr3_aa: CASSFRDRGQNTEAFF

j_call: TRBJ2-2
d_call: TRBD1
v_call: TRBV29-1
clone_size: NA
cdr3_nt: TGCAGCGTTGAGACCGGGACAGGGGGCTGGAACACCGGGGAGCTGTTTTTT
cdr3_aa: CSVETGTGGWNTGELFF

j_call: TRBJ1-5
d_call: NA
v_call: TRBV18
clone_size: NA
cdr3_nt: TGTGCCAGCTCACCGACCGGGACGGGCAATCAGCCCCAGCATTTT
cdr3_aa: CASSPTGTGNQPQHF

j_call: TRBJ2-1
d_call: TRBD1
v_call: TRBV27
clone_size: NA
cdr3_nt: TGTGCCAGCAGTTTAATCGGTTTAGGGACAGGGGTAGCAAATGAGCAGTTCTTC
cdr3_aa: CASSLIGLGTGVANEQFF

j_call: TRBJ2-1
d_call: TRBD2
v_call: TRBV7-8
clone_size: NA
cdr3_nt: TGTGCCAGCACCCTCAGAAAAGCGGGGGCAGAGGGTGAGCAGTTCTTC
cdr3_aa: CASTLRKAGAEGEQFF

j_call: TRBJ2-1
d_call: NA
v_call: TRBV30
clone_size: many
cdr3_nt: TGTGCCTGGAGCCCGACAGAATACAATGAGCAGTTCTTC
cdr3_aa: CAWSPTEYNEQFF

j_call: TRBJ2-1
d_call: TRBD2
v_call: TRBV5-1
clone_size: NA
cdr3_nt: TGCGCCAGCAGCCCAGGACTAGCGGGGAGCAATGAGCAGTTCTTC
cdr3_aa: CASSPGLAGSNEQFF

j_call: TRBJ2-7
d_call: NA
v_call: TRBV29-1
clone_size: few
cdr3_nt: TGCAGCGTGCGGGCGGGGCGCATCTCCTACGAGCAGTACTTC
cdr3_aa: CSVRAGRISYEQYF

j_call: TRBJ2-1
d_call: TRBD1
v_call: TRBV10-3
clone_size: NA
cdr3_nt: TGTGCCATCAGTGAGCTCAGGGGGCAGTACAACAATGAGCAGTTCTTC
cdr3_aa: CAISELRGQYNNEQFF

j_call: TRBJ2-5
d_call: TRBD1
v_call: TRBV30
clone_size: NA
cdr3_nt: TGTGCCTGGAGTGTGGCTCAGGGGGTTGGTGAGACCCAGTACTTC
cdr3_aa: CAWSVAQGVGETQYF

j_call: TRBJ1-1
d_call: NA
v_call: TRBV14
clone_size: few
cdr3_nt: TGTGCCAGCAGCCAAGGGGGGCAGGACACTGAAGCTTTCTTT
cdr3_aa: CASSQGGQDTEAFF

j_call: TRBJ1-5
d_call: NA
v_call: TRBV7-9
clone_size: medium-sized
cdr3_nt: TGTGCCAGCAGCCGAGGGGATAGCAATCAGCCCCAGCATTTT
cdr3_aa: CASSRGDSNQPQHF

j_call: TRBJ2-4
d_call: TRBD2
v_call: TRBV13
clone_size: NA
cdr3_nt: TGTGCCAGCAGCTTATTTGTGGGACTAGCGGGGGAACTAGCCAAAAACATTCAGTACTTC
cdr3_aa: CASSLFVGLAGELAKNIQYF

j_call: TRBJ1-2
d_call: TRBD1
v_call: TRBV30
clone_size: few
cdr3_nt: TGTGCCTGGAGCCCGACAGGGTTTGGTGGCTACACCTTC
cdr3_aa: CAWSPTGFGGYTF

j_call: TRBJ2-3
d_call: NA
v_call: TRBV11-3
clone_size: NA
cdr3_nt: TGTGCCAGCAGCTTAGGCAGGGGCTGGTCCGATACGCAGTATTTT
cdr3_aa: CASSLGRGWSDTQYF

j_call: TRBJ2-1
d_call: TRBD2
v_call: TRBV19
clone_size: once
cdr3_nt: TGTGCCAGTAGTATCGGGGGACTAAGCTCCTACAATGAGCAGTTCTTC
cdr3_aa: CASSIGGLSSYNEQFF

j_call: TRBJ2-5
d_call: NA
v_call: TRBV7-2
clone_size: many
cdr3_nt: TGTGCCAGCAGCCCAGGGGGGGTATCGCACGGAGAGACCCAGTACTTC
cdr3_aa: CASSPGGVSHGETQYF

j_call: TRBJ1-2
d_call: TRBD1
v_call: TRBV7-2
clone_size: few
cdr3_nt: TGTGCCAGCAGCCAGACAGGGGCAGGGGGCTACACCTTC
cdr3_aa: CASSQTGAGGYTF

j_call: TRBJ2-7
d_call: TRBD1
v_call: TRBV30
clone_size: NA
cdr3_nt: TGTGCCTGGAGTCGCGTCAGGGGGCTCGCCCAGTCCGAGCAGTACTTC
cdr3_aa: CAWSRVRGLAQSEQYF

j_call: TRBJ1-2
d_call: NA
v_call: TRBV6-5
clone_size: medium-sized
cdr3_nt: TGTGCCAGCAGTTCCTATCGGGTGTTGAATGGCTACACCTTC
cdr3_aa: CASSSYRVLNGYTF

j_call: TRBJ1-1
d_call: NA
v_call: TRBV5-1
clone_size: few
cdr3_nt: TGCGCCAGCAGCTTGGAGGCCCCTTGGAATGGTTGGTTT
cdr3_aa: CASSLEAPWNGWF

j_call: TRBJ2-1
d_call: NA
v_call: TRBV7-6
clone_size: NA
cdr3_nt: TGTGCCAGCAGCCCCAGGGGAGGGCAGGAGGGGTCGAACAATGAGCAGTTCTTC
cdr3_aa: CASSPRGGQEGSNNEQFF

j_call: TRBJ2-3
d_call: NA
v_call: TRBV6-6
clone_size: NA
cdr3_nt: TGTGCCAGCACCGATCGGGGGGCTAGCACAGATACGCAGTATTTT
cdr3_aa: CASTDRGASTDTQYF

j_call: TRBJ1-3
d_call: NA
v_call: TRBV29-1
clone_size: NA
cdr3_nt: TGCAGCGTTGAAGCGCGACTTCTTCGTGGAAACACCATATATTTT
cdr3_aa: CSVEARLLRGNTIYF

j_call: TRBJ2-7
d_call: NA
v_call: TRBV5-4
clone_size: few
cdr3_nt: TGTGCCAGCAGCTTGGATAGGTACGAGCAGTACTTC
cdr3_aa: CASSLDRYEQYF

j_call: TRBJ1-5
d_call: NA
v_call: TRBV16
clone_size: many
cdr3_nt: TGTGCCAGCAGCCAATTGGGGGGAGCAGGTCAGCCCCAGCATTTT
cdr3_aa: CASSQLGGAGQPQHF

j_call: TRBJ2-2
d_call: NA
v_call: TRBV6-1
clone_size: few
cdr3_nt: TGTGCCAGCAGCCCAGGTGTCACGAACACCGGGGAGCTGTTTTTT
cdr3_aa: CASSPGVTNTGELFF

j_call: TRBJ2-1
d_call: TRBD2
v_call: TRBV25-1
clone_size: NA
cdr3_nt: TGTGCCAGCAGTGACACGGGACTAGGGCTCAATGAGCAGTTCTTC
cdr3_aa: CASSDTGLGLNEQFF

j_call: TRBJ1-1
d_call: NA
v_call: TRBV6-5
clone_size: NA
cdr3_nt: TGTGCCAGCAGTTACCCACGGGCTGAAGCTTTCTTT
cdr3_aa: CASSYPRAEAFF

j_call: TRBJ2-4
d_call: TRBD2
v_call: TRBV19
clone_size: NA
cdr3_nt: TGTGCCAGTAGTATTTCCTCCCTGGGAGGGCGGGACATTCAGTACTTC
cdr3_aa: CASSISSLGGRDIQYF

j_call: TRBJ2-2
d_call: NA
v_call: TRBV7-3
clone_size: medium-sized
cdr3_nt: TGTGCCAGCAGCTTAATGGTGGCCGGGGAGCTGTTTTTT
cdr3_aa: CASSLMVAGELFF

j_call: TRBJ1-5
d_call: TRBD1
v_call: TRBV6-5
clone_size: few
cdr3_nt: TGTGCCAGCAGTTCGACAGGGGGCTATCAGCCCCAGCATTTT
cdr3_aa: CASSSTGGYQPQHF

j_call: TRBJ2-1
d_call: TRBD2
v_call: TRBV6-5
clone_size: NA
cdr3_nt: TGTGCCAGCAGTCACCTAGCGGGGGTCGATGAGCAGTTCTTC
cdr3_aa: CASSHLAGVDEQFF

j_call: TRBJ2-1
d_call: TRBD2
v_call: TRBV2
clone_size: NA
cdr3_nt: TGTGCCAGCGTTGGCCAGCGGGGGGCCTACAATGAGCAGTTCTTC
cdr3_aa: CASVGQRGAYNEQFF

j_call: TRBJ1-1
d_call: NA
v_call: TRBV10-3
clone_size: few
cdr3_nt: TGTGCCATCAGTGACAGTTACACTGAAGCTTTCTTT
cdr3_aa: CAISDSYTEAFF

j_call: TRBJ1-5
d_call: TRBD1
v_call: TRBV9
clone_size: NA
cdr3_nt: TGTGCCAGCAGCGCCGGACAGGGGGCGAATCAGCCCCAGCATTTT
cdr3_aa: CASSAGQGANQPQHF

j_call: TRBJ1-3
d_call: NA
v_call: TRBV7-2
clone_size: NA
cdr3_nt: TGTGCCAGCAGCTTGGGGGACACTGCCTCTGGAAACACCATATATTTT
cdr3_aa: CASSLGDTASGNTIYF

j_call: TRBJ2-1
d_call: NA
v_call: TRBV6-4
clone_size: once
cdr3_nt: TGTGCCAGCATCCTACGCCAGGGTTTGTCCTACAATGAGCAGTTCTTC
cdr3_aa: CASILRQGLSYNEQFF

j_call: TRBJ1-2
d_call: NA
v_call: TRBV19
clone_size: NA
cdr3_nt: TGTGCCAGTAGTATAGATCACGGGGGCCACTATGGCTACACCTTC
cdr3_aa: CASSIDHGGHYGYTF

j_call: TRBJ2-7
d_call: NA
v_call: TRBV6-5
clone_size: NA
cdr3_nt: TGTGCCAGCAGTTATACCCGGCTTAACGAGCAGTACTTC
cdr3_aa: CASSYTRLNEQYF

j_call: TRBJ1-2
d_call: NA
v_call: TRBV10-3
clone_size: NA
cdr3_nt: TGTGCCAGCAGCCCACGCGGGGGGGCTAACTATGGCTACACCTTC
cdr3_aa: CASSPRGGANYGYTF

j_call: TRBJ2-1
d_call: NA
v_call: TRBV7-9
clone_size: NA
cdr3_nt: TGTGCCAGCAGCCCCGGATCGGGGGCGGCAGGGGACATCTACAATGAGCAGTTCTTC
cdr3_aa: CASSPGSGAAGDIYNEQFF

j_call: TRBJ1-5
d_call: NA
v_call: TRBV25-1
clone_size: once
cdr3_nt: TGTGCCAGCAGTGACCAGTTCAATCAGCCCCAGCATTTT
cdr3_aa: CASSDQFNQPQHF

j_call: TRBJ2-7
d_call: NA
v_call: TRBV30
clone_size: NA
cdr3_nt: TGTGCCTGGAGTGTAGGACACCCATACGAGCAGTACTTC
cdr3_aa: CAWSVGHPYEQYF

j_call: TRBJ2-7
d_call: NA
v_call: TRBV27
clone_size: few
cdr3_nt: TGTGCCAGCAGGCGACAGGCGAGCTCCTACGAGCAGTACTTC
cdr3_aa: CASRRQASSYEQYF

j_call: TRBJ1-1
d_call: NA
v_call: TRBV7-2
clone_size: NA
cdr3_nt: TGTGCCAGCAGCCTGGGGGGGCAGGGAGGCACTGAAGCTTTCTTT
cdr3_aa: CASSLGGQGGTEAFF

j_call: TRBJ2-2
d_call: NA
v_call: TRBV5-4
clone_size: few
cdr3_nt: TGTGCCAGCATCTCCCATCCTGCGAACACCGGGGAGCTGTTTTTT
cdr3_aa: CASISHPANTGELFF

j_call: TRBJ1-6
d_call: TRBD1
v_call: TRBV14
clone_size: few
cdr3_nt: TGTGCCAGCAGCGCTCGACAGGGGTTTAATTCACCCCTCCACTTT
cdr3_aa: CASSARQGFNSPLHF

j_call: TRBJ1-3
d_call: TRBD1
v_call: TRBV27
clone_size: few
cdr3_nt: TGTGCCAGCAGTTTCAGAGGGGGCACTGGAAACACCATATATTTT
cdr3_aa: CASSFRGGTGNTIYF

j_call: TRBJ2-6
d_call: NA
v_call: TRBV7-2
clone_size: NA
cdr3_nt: TGTGCCAGCAGCTTTTCAGTAGGGTTTAGCTCTGGGGCCAACGTCCTGACTTTC
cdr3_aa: CASSFSVGFSSGANVLTF

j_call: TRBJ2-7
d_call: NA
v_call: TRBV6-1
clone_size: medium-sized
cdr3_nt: TGTGCCAGCAGTACCCGACAGGCCCGCTACGAGCAGTACTTC
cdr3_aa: CASSTRQARYEQYF

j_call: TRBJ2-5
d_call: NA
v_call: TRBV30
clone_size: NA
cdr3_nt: TGTGCCTGGAACATAGGGGGGCGAGAGACCCAGTACTTC
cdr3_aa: CAWNIGGRETQYF

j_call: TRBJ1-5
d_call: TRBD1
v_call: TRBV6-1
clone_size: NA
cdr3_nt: TGTGCCATGGGACAGGGAAGACAGCCCCAGCATTTT
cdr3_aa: CAMGQGRQPQHF